This T cell receptor beta chain was recovered during a study of a mutant IDH1 vaccine in newly diagnosed glioma. Study-level background: Vaccination of patients was performed eight times, in weeks 1, 3, 5, 7, 11, 15, 19 and 23. Earlier care involved radiotherapy, temozolomide, or both, and the majority received both.

Libraries were prepared by immunoSEQ multiplex PCR; TCRdb keeps only in-frame clonotypes and omits some of them. This sample has tens of thousands of clones, with about 78% found just once. Time point given: week 11, during vaccination. The vaccine gave 300 ug of a 20-mer mutant IDH1 peptide subcutaneously per dose. The germline V and J ends were trimmed by 0 bases and 7 bases, with 7 bases remaining between them. This CDR3 contains 12 residues. The germline gives CDR1 SGHTS, CDR2 YDEGEE. Findings of the study overall: Apparently unrelated to pseudoprogression were changes in the top peripheral T cell clonotypes. Across multiple MHC alleles, approximately 93% of patients had vaccine-induced responses.

Comment on this clone: Antigen unknown.

The input for sequencing was PBMCs, taken from a glioma patient whose treatment included an IDH1 peptide vaccine. V usage is TRBV5-8 and J usage is TRBJ2-5, with D perhaps TRBD1 (6 bases). The sequence came from a man aged 25-45 years with glioma. For the CDR3, the DNA is TGTGCCAGCAGCTTGGTGGGGGCGACCCAGTACTTC. This sequence encodes CASSLVGATQYF. Drawing the rest from reference TRBV5-8 and TRBJ2-5, the complete variable domain is EAGVTQSPTHLIKTRGQQATLRCSPISGHTSVYWYQQALGLGLQFLLWYDEGEERNRGNFPPRFSGRQFPNYSSELNVNALELEDSALYLCASSLVGATQYFGPGTRLLVL.